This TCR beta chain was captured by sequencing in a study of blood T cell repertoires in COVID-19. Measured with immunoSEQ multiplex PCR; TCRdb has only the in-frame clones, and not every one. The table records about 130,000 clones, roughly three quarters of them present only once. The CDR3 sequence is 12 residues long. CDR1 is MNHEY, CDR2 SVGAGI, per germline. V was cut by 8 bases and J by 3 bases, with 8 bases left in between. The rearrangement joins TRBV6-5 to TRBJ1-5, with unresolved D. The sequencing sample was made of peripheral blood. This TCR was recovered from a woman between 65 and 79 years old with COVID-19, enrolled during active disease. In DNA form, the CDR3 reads TGTGCCAGCGAACAGAACAATCAGCCCCAGCATTTT. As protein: CASEQNNQPQHF.